These 28 T cell receptor beta chains were sequenced from one sample in a study of PD-1 and CTLA-4 blockade in melanoma. The method was immunoSEQ multiplex PCR; TCRdb's version includes in-frame clones alone and lacks a portion of them. Here the sample spans roughly 16,000 clones, more than 65% being singletons. The sample consisted of CD8+ T cells from peripheral blood, taken before anti-PD-1 treatment. Every receptor here comes from a human donor with melanoma.

The J gene is TRBJ2-4, the V gene TRBV11-3; 8 nucleotides match TRBD1. The germline gives CDR1 SGHNT, CDR2 YENEEA. Trimming cost V 5 bases and J 0 bases; bases outside gene matches: 6. This CDR3 comprises 16 residues. The CDR3 nucleotides read TGTGCCAGCAGCGAAAGGACAGGGTTAGCCAAAAACATTCAGTACTTC. The encoded protein is CASSERTGLAKNIQYF.

This CDR3 is CSASVRENAGELFF. CDR3 nucleotides: TGCAGTGCTAGTGTACGGGAGAATGCCGGGGAGCTGTTTTTT. The rearrangement links TRBV20-1 to TRBJ2-2, with D tentatively TRBD2 (6 bases). The CDR3 totals 14 residues. Germline loops: CDR1 DFQATT, CDR2 SNEGSKA (reference sequence). V was clipped by 3 bases and J by 6 bases, with 14 bases between them.

CDR3 residues: CASSLSRRTEAFF. The CDR3 coding sequence is TGTGCCAGCAGTTTATCGAGGAGGACTGAAGCTTTCTTT. The genes are TRBV27 and TRBJ1-1, with no clear D. This CDR3 spans 13 amino acids. Looked up from germline, CDR1 is MNHEY and CDR2 is SMNVEV (reference sequence). V was clipped by 0 bases and J by 5 bases, with 7 bases between them.

The CDR3 here is CASSLTGNTEAFF. The CDR3 coding sequence is TGTGCCAGCAGCTTAACAGGGAACACTGAAGCTTTCTTT. The V call is TRBV28, the J call TRBJ1-1; the D gene is possibly TRBD1 (5 bases). This CDR3 comprises 13 residues. The germline V and J ends were trimmed by 6 bases and 1 base, with 9 bases remaining between them. Germline CDR1 and CDR2: MDHEN and SYDVKM. The full variable domain, with the rest looked up from reference TRBV28 and TRBJ1-1, is DVKVTQSSRYLVKRTGEKVFLECVQDMDHENMFWYRQDPGLGLRLIYFSYDVKMKEKGDIPEGYSVSREKKERFSLILESASTNQTSMYLCASSLTGNTEAFFGQGTRLTVV.

The chain recombines TRBV11-1 with TRBJ1-5; no definite D call. Per the germline V gene, CDR1 is SGHAT and CDR2 is FQDESV (reference sequence). V lost 2 bases and J lost 7, with 9 bases in between. This CDR3 spans 13 amino acids. CDR3 DNA: TGTGCCAGCAGCTTAACGTCGGGGCAGCCCCAGCATTTT. Its protein is CASSLTSGQPQHF.

The CDR3 here is CAWYRLSTAYEQYF. For the CDR3, the DNA is TGTGCCTGGTACCGACTCTCGACGGCCTACGAGCAGTACTTC. The gene calls are TRBV30 and TRBJ2-7; D is uncertain. The CDR3 runs 14 residues. Germline CDR1 is GTSNPN and CDR2 is SVGIG (reference sequence). V shed 5 bases and J shed 2 bases, with 16 bases lying between them.

This clone was detected once. V gene TRBV30 combines with J gene TRBJ1-1, with D unresolved. CDR3 length: 11 amino acids. Germline CDR1 reads GTSNPN; CDR2 reads SVGIG (reference sequence). Deletions cut 4 bases from V and 5 bases from J, with 8 bases between. CDR3 nucleotide sequence: TGTGCCTGGAACAGTGCAACTGAAGCTTTCTTT. It translates to CAWNSATEAFF.

The chain recombines TRBV7-6 with TRBJ2-7; D is unclear. V lost 4 bases and J 3 bases, leaving 7 bases between the germline ends. CDR1 is SGHVS and CDR2 is FNYEAQ in the germline V gene. The CDR3 covers 12 residues. Written as DNA, the CDR3 is TGTGCCAGCAGCTCCCCTAACTACGAGCAGTACTTC. This gives the protein CASSSPNYEQYF. Based on the CDR3 plus reference TRBV7-6 and TRBJ2-7, the full variable domain is GAGVSQSPRYKVTKRGQDVALRCDPISGHVSLYWYRQALGQGPEFLTYFNYEAQQDKSGLPNDRFSAERPEGSISTLTIQRTEQRDSAMYRCASSSPNYEQYFGPGTRLTVT.

This chain uses TRBV27 with TRBJ1-5; TRBD1 agrees at 8 bases. Unmatched junction bases numbered 4, after V lost 0 bases and J lost 6 bases. The germline V gene encodes CDR1 MNHEY and CDR2 SMNVEV (reference sequence). This CDR3 comprises 15 residues. This CDR3 is CASSLSTGGTQPQHF. CDR3 bases: TGTGCCAGCAGTTTATCCACAGGGGGAACTCAGCCCCAGCATTTT.

This clone showed up just once. This rearrangement joins TRBV9 to TRBJ1-4; no firm D call. The CDR3 extends over 15 amino acids. V was cut by 0 bases and J by 5 bases, with 11 bases left in between. Per the germline V gene, CDR1 is SGDLS and CDR2 is YYNGEE. CDR3 residues: CASSVAPGGNEKLFF. The CDR3 region has the DNA TGTGCCAGCAGCGTAGCACCAGGAGGAAATGAAAAACTGTTTTTT.

The chain employs TRBV15 and TRBJ1-3; TRBD1 is a possible D gene (6 bases). Per the germline V gene, CDR1 is LNHNV and CDR2 is YYDKDF (reference sequence). The V gene lost 3 bases and the J gene lost 2 bases, with 14 bases spanning the gap. This CDR3 is 16 amino acids long. This CDR3 reads CATSRPQGQTGNTIYF. The CDR3 DNA follows: TGTGCCACCAGCAGGCCACAGGGTCAGACTGGAAACACCATATATTTT.

This clone occurred a few times. This sequence joins TRBV7-8 and TRBJ1-5; D remains unclear. The CDR3 covers 14 residues. V was trimmed by 4 bases and J by 0 bases, leaving 7 bases between them. In germline, CDR1 is SGHVS, CDR2 FQNEAQ. CDR3 residues: CASSSDGSNQPQHF. The CDR3 DNA is TGTGCCAGCAGCTCTGACGGTAGCAATCAGCCCCAGCATTTT.

This chain links TRBV19 with TRBJ2-3; D unclear. The CDR3 consists of 10 residues. Germline V gene lookup returns CDR1 LNHDA and CDR2 SQIVND (reference sequence). The V end was cut by 10 bases, the J end by 6 bases, with 8 bases between. The DNA for the CDR3 is TGTGCCACAGAAGGGGATACGCAGTATTTT. Protein sequence: CATEGDTQYF.

For this clone: The same CDR3 also results from other DNA sequences found in this sample. The chain recombines TRBV7-9 with TRBJ2-7; D is undetermined. CDR1 and CDR2 (germline): SEHNR, FQNEAQ (reference sequence). The CDR3 spans 13 residues. Trimming removed 5 bases from V and 2 bases from J, with 10 bases in between. The CDR3 DNA reads TGTGCCAGCAGCCCCGTGTCTACCTACGAGCAGTACTTC. This translates into CASSPVSTYEQYF. The full variable domain, in which reference TRBV7-9 and TRBJ2-7 provide the parts outside the CDR3, is DTGVSQNPRHKITKRGQNVTFRCDPISEHNRLYWYRQTLGQGPEFLTYFQNEAQLEKSRLLSDRFSAERPKGSFSTLEIQRTEQGDSAMYLCASSPVSTYEQYFGPGTRLTVT.

V usage is TRBV29-1 and J usage is TRBJ2-7, with TRBD1 identical over 7 bases. The CDR3 length is 13 residues. With 5 bases clipped from V and 0 bases from J, the junction kept 4 bases outside the gene matches. Germline-derived CDR1 and CDR2 are SQVTM and ANQGSEA. The CDR3 protein is CSVMTGNSYEQYF. The CDR3 DNA reads TGCAGCGTTATGACAGGGAACTCCTACGAGCAGTACTTC.

The chain uses TRBV5-4 and TRBJ2-7, with D unresolved. In germline, CDR1 is SGHNT, CDR2 YYREEE (reference sequence). Trimming took 0 bases from V and 6 from J, leaving 7 bases between them. This CDR3 has 12 residues. The CDR3 protein is CASSLVGSEQYF. The DNA of the CDR3 is TGTGCCAGCAGCTTGGTTGGGTCCGAGCAGTACTTC.

This chain connects TRBV10-2 to TRBJ2-2; 9 bases are a match to TRBD1. The CDR3 runs 15 residues. With 8 bases clipped from V and 5 bases from J, the junction kept 9 bases outside the gene matches. Looked up from germline, CDR1 is WSHSY and CDR2 is SAAADI. CDR3 in amino acids: CASRNRGRSTGELFF. CDR3 coding DNA: TGCGCCAGCCGAAACAGGGGGCGAAGTACCGGGGAGCTGTTTTTT.

This clone is a singleton in its sample. The chain links TRBV29-1 to TRBJ2-3; D possibly corresponds to TRBD2 (6 bases). The length of the CDR3 is 13 residues. The germline V gene has CDR1 SQVTM and CDR2 ANQGSEA. Trimming took 6 bases from V and 6 from J, leaving 16 bases between them. The CDR3 reads CSVLWDRGDTQYF. CDR3 DNA sequence: TGCAGCGTATTGTGGGACCGGGGGGATACGCAGTATTTT.

The chain joins TRBV30 to TRBJ1-1; D gene ambiguous. Germline V lookup: CDR1 GTSNPN, CDR2 SVGIG (reference sequence). V lost 5 bases, J lost 7 bases, and 8 bases lay in between. There are 10 residues in the CDR3. Here the CDR3 DNA reads TGTGCCTGGGAATACATTGAAGCTTTCTTT. It encodes CAWEYIEAFF.

This clone appeared once. J is TRBJ2-3 and V is TRBV5-4; 8 positions match TRBD2. The V gene end was trimmed by 4 bases and the J gene end by 0 bases; junction bases not matched to a gene: 16. CDR1 is SGHNT, CDR2 YYREEE, per germline (reference sequence). This CDR3 is built from 19 residues. CDR3 nucleotides: TGTGCCAGCAGCCCGGGGGGACCGGGAGGGCTCACTAGCACAGATACGCAGTATTTT. Translated: CASSPGGPGGLTSTDTQYF.

In DNA, the CDR3 is TGTGCCAGCAGCTTTCTAGCGGGAGTGAATGAGCAGTTCTTC. Residues: CASSFLAGVNEQFF. This chain uses TRBV7-6 with TRBJ2-1; 10 bases fit TRBD2. The CDR3 has 14 residues. Germline lookup yields CDR1 SGHVS and CDR2 FNYEAQ. Trimming removed 3 bases from V and 7 bases from J; junction bases left unmatched: 3.

The J gene is TRBJ2-7, the V gene TRBV7-9; 8 positions match TRBD2. The CDR3 loop spans 17 amino acids. Losses at the gene ends were 2 bases for V and 0 bases for J; bases not matched to a gene: 9. CDR1 is SEHNR, CDR2 FQNEAQ, per germline (reference sequence). In DNA form, the CDR3 reads TGTGCCAGCAGCTTACCCGTACGGGGGGGCTCCTCCTACGAGCAGTACTTC. Residues: CASSLPVRGGSSYEQYF.

This clone was recorded only once. The rearrangement links TRBV3-1 (or the pseudogene TRBV3-2) to TRBJ2-7, with a possible D match to TRBD2 (6 bases). Trimming stripped 0 bases from V and 3 bases from J, with 15 bases between. Germline-derived CDR1 and CDR2 are LGHDT and YNNKEL (reference sequence). CDR3 length: 16 residues. The CDR3 is CASSQDFGSGYYEQYF. Written as DNA, the CDR3 is TGTGCCAGCAGCCAAGATTTTGGTAGCGGATACTACGAGCAGTACTTC.

V and J are TRBV6-4 and TRBJ1-5; D ambiguous. V was clipped by 0 bases and J by 11 bases, with 11 bases between them. This CDR3 is 13 amino acids long. Germline V gives CDR1 MRHNA, CDR2 SNTAGT. The CDR3 nucleotides read TGTGCCAGCAGTGACTCCCCAGGCTCAACCCAGCATTTT. Residues: CASSDSPGSTQHF.

This chain links TRBV18 with TRBJ2-1; 9 bases align to TRBD1. The ends lost 6 bases at V and 9 bases at J; junction bases unmatched: 12. Per the germline V gene, CDR1 is KGHSH and CDR2 is LQKENI. The CDR3 is 15 residues long. The DNA of the CDR3 is TGTGCCAGCTCGCGCCGGGACAGGGAAGTGCGTGAGCAGTTCTTC. Translated, it gives CASSRRDREVREQFF.

The chain has TRBV13 and TRBJ2-7; D remains unclear. This CDR3 is built from 13 residues. Germline assignment: CDR1 PRHDT and CDR2 FYEKMQ (reference sequence). Deletions cut 0 bases from V and 6 bases from J, with 9 bases between. The DNA for the CDR3 is TGTGCCAGCAGCTTAGGGCCAGCTCCCGAGCAGTACTTC. Its protein product is CASSLGPAPEQYF. Drawing the rest from reference TRBV13 and TRBJ2-7, the complete variable domain is AAGVIQSPRHLIKEKRETATLKCYPIPRHDTVYWYQQGPGQDPQFLISFYEKMQSDKGSIPDRFSAQQFSDYHSELNMSSLELGDSALYFCASSLGPAPEQYFGPGTRLTVT.

This clone is medium-sized in the sample. This sequence joins TRBV7-8 and TRBJ1-2; D might be TRBD1 (6 bases). CDR1 SGHVS and CDR2 FQNEAQ come from the germline V gene. The CDR3 is 14 amino acids. The V and J ends lost 4 bases and 8 bases respectively, with 17 bases between them. CDR3 in DNA: TGTGCCAGCAGCTCCGAACCGACAGGCTTAGGCTACACCTTC. This gives the protein CASSSEPTGLGYTF. The full variable domain, rest sourced from reference TRBV7-8 and TRBJ1-2, is GAGVSQSPRYKVAKRGQDVALRCDPISGHVSLFWYQQALGQGPEFLTYFQNEAQLDKSGLPSDRFFAERPEGSVSTLKIQRTQQEDSAVYLCASSSEPTGLGYTFGSGTRLTVV.

This rearrangement joins TRBV19 to TRBJ2-2; tentatively, D is TRBD1 (5 bases). The CDR3 is made up of 17 amino acids. The V end was cut by 3 bases, the J end by 0 bases, with 14 bases between. CDR1 LNHDA and CDR2 SQIVND come from the germline V gene (reference sequence). CDR3 loop: CASSIDGTGTNTGELFF. In DNA form, the CDR3 reads TGTGCCAGTAGTATCGACGGTACAGGTACGAACACCGGGGAGCTGTTTTTT. The whole variable domain, filled in from reference TRBV19 and TRBJ2-2, reads DGGITQSPKYLFRKEGQNVTLSCEQNLNHDAMYWYRQDPGQGLRLIYYSQIVNDFQKGDIAEGYSVSREKKESFPLTVTSAQKNPTAFYLCASSIDGTGTNTGELFFGEGSRLTVL.